The T cell receptor (beta chain) described here comes from a study of OX40 agonist ivuxolimab in advanced cancers. About the investigation overall: Ivuxolimab was an agonistic, fully human IgG2 monoclonal antibody directed against OX40 (CD134), a costimulatory receptor. Prior anti-PD-1, anti-PD-L1 or anti-CTLA-4 therapy was permitted, and checkpoint inhibitors had been received by 40% to 50% of dose-escalation patients. In the dose-escalation cohort, around four fifths of patients were male, and the mean age was 60 years with a range of about 20 to 80. Partial responses occurred in three dose-escalation patients: two with cutaneous melanoma and one with hepatocellular carcinoma. The paper describes the monotherapy dose-escalation part (N = 52 patients) of the phase I trial of ivuxolimab. Among the 50 to 55 dose-escalation patients, approximately 20 had hepatocellular carcinoma, 15 or so melanoma, 9 renal cell carcinoma and 9 head and neck cancer. Intravenous ivuxolimab was administered to patients every 2 weeks at six dose levels: 0.01, 0.1, 0.3, 1.5, 3 and 10 mg/kg. Peripheral TCRbeta sequencing was intended to test whether TCR sequence diversity was altered and clonal T-cell expansion was caused by ivuxolimab. Broader findings and caveats from the paper: Low levels of normalized T-cell clonal expansion were also seen in some patients who did not respond. After ivuxolimab, expanded clones were on average more numerous among CD8+ T cells than among CD4+ T cells. Which antigens the clonally expanded peripheral T cells were specific for was not determined. Partial responders in the 0.1-3.0 mg/kg groups had among the lowest normalized peripheral clonal expansion, especially among CD8+ T cells. At doses of 0.1 to 3.0 mg/kg, clonal expansion of both CD4+ and CD8+ T cells in blood was seen between baseline and week 6.

To sequence the TCRbeta CDR3 region, genomic DNA was isolated from the sorted cells. TCRbeta CDR3 regions were sequenced using the immunoSEQ Assay. The table was pulled from immuneACCESS by TCRdb, which kept in-frame rearrangements only. Such tables lose some clones; where checked, under half of the loss comes from unresolved V genes, and the rest has no known cause. The sample profile shows over 20,000 clones; approximately 75% of them were found once. Around 25% of the sample rests with the top ten. V is shortened by 3 bases, J by 2 bases, and the region joining them spans 10 bases. The germline V gene specifies SGHRS as CDR1 and YFSETQ as CDR2. The CDR3 covers 14 residues, taking in both the cysteine and the phenylalanine. The read is trimmed to its CDR3 DNA, 42 bases read in frame from base 1. As to this clone: There is no known antigen for this receptor. No base qualities exist here, and no much larger clone lies one base off it.

Patients with autoimmune disease history or receiving systemic immunosuppression were excluded from the trial. Peripheral blood for TCR sequencing was collected from all dose cohorts at baseline, on cycle 4 day 1, and on cycle 7 day 1. Samples were obtained from an open-label, multicenter, first-in-human phase I dose-escalation trial of ivuxolimab. Adults with locally advanced or metastatic melanoma, renal cell, hepatocellular, or head and neck squamous cell carcinoma were enrolled in the trial. Before TCR sequencing, CD4+ T cells and CD8+ T cells were sorted from peripheral blood as separate populations.

The V gene is TRBV5-1 and the J gene is TRBJ2-3, and perhaps TRBD1 as D gene, on 6 matching bases. The sequencing used CD4+ or CD8+ T cells sorted from blood, collected in a trial of the OX40 agonist ivuxolimab. The origin of this receptor is an adult with an advanced solid tumor such as melanoma, head and neck, liver or kidney cancer. The CDR3 loop reads CASSWAGDTDTQYF. The nucleotides are TGCGCCAGCAGCTGGGCAGGGGACACAGATACGCAGTATTTT.